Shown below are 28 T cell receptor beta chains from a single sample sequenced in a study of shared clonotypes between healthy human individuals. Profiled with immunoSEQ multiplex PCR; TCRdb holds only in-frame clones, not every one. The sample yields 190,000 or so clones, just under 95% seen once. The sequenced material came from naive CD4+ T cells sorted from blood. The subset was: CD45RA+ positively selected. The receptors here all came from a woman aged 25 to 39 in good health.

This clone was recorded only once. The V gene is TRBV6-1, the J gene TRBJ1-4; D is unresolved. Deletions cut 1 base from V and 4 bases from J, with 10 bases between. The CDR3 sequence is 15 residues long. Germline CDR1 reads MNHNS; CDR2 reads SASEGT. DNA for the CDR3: TGTGCCAGCAGTGAAGTTGGGAGAAATAATGAAAAACTGTTTTTT. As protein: CASSEVGRNNEKLFF.

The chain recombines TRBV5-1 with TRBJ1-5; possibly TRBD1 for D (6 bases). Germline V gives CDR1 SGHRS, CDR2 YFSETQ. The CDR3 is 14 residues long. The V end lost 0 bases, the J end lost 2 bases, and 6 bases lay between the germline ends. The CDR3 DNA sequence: TGCGCCAGCAGCTTGGAGGGGGGCAATCAGCCCCAGCATTTT. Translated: CASSLEGGNQPQHF.

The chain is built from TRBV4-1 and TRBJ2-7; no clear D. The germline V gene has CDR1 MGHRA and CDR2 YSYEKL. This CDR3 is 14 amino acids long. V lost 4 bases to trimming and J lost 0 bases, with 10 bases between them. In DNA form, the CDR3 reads TGCGCCAGCAGCCCCACCACTTCCTCCTACGAGCAGTACTTC. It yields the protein CASSPTTSSYEQYF.

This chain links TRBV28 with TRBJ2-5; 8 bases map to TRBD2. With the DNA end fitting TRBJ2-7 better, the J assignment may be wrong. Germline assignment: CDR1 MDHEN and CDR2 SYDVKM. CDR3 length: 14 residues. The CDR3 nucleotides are TGTGCCAGCAGACAAGCGGGAGTTTCCTACGAGCAGTACTTC. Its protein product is CASRQAGVSYEQYF.

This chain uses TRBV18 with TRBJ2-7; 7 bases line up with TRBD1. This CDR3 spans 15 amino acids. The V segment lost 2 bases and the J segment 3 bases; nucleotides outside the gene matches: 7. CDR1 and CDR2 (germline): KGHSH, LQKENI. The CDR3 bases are TGTGCCAGCTCACCATTGCAGGGGGAATTCTACGAGCAGTACTTC. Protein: CASSPLQGEFYEQYF.

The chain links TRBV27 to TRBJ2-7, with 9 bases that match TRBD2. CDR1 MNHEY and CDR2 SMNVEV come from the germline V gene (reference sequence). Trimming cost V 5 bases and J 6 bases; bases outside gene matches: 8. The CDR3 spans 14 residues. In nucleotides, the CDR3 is TGTGCCAGCAGTATTTTAGCGGGAGTGGGCGAGCAGTACTTC. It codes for CASSILAGVGEQYF.

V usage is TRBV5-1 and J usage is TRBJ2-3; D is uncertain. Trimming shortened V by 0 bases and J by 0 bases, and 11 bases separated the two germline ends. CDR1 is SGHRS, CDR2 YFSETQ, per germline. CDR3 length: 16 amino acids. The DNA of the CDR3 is TGCGCCAGCAGCTTGGTAGTTAGTACTAGCACAGATACGCAGTATTTT. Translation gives CASSLVVSTSTDTQYF. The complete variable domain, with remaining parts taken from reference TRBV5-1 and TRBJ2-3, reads KAGVTQTPRYLIKTRGQQVTLSCSPISGHRSVSWYQQTPGQGLQFLFEYFSETQRNKGNFPGRFSGRQFSNSRSEMNVSTLELGDSALYLCASSLVVSTSTDTQYFGPGTRLTVL.

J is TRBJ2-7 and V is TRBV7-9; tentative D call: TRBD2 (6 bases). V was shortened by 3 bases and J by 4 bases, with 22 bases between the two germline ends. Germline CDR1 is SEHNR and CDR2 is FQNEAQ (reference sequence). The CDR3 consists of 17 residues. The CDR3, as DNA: TGTGCCAGCAGCTTGGACGCGGGGAGAGTTGCTTCGTACGAGCAGTACTTC. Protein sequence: CASSLDAGRVASYEQYF.

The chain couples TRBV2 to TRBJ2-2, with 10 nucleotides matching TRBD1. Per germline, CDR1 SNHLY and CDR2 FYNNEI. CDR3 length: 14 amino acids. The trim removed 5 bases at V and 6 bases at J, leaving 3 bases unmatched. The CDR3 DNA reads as TGTGCCAGCAGTCGACAGGGGGCGGCCGGGGAGCTGTTTTTT. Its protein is CASSRQGAAGELFF.

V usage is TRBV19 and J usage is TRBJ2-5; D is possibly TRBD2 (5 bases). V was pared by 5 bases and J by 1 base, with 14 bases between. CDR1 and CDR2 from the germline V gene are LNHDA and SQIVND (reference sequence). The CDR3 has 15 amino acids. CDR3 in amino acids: CASSLTLRVQETQYF. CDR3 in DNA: TGTGCCAGTAGTCTTACCCTGCGGGTCCAAGAGACCCAGTACTTC.

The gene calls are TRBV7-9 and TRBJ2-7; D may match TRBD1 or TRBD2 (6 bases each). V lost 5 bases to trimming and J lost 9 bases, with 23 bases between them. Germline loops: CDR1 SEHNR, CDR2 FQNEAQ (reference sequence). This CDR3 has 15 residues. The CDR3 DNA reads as TGTGCCAGCAGCGCCCAGGAGGGGGGACATACGTGGCAGTACTTC. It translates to CASSAQEGGHTWQYF.

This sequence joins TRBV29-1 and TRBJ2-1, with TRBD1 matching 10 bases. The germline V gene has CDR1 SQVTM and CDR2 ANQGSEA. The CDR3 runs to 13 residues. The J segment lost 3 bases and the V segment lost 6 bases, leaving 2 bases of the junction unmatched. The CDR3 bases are TGCAGCGTAAGGACAGGGGGCTACAATGAGCAGTTCTTC. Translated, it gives CSVRTGGYNEQFF.

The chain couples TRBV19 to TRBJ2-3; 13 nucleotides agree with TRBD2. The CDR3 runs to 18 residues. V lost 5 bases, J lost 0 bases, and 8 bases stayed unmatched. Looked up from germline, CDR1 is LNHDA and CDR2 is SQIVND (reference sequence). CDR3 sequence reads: CASSPRTSGGMSTDTQYF. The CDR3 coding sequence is TGTGCCAGTAGTCCCCGGACTAGCGGGGGAATGAGCACAGATACGCAGTATTTT.

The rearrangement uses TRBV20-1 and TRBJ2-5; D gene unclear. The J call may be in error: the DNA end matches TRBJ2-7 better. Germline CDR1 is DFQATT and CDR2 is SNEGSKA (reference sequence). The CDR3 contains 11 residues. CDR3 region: CSARVTNEQYF. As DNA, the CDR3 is TGCAGTGCTAGAGTAACTAACGAGCAGTACTTC.

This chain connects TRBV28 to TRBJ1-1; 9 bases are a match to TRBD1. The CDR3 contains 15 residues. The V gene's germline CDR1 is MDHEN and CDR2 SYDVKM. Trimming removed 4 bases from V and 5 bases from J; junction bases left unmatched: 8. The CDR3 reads CASSSPGQGGTEAFF. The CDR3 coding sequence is TGTGCCAGCAGTTCCCCGGGACAGGGAGGAACTGAAGCTTTCTTT.

The DNA of the CDR3 is TGTGCCAGCAGGCGCGGGACTGCTACCTACGAGCAGTACTTC. Amino acids: CASRRGTATYEQYF. J is TRBJ2-7 and V is TRBV6-1; maybe TRBD2 (6 bases). The CDR3 is 14 residues long. In germline, CDR1 is MNHNS, CDR2 SASEGT. Between the trimmed V and J ends, which lost 6 bases and 2 bases, there was a span of 14 bases.

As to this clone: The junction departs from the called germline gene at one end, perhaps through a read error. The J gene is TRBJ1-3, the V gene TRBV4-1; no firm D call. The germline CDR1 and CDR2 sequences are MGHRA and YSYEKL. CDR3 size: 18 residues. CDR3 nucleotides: TGCGCCAGCAGCCAAGACGAGGGAGAGGGAAACTTTAGAAACACCACATATTTT. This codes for CASSQDEGEGNFRNTTYF.

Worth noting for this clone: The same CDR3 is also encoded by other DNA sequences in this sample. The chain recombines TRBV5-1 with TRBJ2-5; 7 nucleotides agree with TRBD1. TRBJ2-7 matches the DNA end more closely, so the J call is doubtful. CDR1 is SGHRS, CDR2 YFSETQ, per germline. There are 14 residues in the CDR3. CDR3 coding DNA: TGCGCCAGCAGCTTGGGACAGGGAGCCTACGAGCAGTACTTC. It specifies CASSLGQGAYEQYF.

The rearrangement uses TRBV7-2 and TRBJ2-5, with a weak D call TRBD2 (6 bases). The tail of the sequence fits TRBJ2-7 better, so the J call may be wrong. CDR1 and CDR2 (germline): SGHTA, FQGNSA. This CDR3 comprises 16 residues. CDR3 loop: CASSLSGTPSSYEQYF. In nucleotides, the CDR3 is TGTGCCAGCAGCTTGTCCGGGACTCCCAGCTCCTACGAGCAGTACTTC.

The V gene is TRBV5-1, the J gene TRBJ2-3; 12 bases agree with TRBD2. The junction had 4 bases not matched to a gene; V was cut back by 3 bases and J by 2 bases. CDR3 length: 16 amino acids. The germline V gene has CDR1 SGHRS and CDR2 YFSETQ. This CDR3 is CASSSGLAGYTDTQYF. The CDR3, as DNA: TGCGCCAGCAGCTCGGGACTAGCGGGCTACACAGATACGCAGTATTTT.

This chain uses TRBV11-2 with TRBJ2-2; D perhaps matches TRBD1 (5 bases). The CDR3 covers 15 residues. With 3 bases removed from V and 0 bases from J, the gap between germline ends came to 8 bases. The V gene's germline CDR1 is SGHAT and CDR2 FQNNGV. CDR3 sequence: CASSLRQSNTGELFF. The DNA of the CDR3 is TGTGCCAGCAGCTTGAGACAGTCGAACACCGGGGAGCTGTTTTTT.

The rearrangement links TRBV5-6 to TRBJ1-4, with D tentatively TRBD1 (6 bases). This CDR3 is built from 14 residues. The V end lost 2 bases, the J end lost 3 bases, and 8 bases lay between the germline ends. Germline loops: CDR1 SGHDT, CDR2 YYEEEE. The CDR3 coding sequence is TGTGCCAGCAGCTTCAGGGGAGCTAATGAAAAACTGTTTTTT. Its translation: CASSFRGANEKLFF. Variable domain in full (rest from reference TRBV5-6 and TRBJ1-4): DAGVTQSPTHLIKTRGQQVTLRCSPKSGHDTVSWYQQALGQGPQFIFQYYEEEERQRGNFPDRFSGHQFPNYSSELNVNALLLGDSALYLCASSFRGANEKLFFGSGTQLSVL.

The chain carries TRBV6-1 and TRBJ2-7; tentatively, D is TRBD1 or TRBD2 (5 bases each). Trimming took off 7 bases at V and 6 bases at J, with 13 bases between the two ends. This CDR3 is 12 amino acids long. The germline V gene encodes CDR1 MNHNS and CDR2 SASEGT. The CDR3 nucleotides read TGTGCCAGCACCCCTAGCAGGGTCGAGCAGTACTTC. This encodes CASTPSRVEQYF.

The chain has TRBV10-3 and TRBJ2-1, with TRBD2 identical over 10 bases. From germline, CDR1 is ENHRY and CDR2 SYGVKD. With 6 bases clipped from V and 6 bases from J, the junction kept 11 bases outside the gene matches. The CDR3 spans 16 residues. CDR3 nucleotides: TGTGCCATCAGCGTACCGGGACTAGCGAAGACCAATGAGCAGTTCTTC. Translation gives CAISVPGLAKTNEQFF.

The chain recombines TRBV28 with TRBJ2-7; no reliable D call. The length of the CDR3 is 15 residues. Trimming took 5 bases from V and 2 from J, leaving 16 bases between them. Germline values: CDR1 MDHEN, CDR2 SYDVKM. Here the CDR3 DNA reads TGTGCCAGCAGTATTCTCCATACGCAAACCTACGAGCAGTACTTC. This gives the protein CASSILHTQTYEQYF.

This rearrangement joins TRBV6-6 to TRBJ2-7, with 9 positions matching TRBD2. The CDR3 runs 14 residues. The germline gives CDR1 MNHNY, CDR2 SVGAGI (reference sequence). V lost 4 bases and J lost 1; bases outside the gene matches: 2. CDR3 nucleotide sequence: TGTGCCAGCAGTTTACTAGCGGGTTCCTACGAGCAGTACTTC. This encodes CASSLLAGSYEQYF.

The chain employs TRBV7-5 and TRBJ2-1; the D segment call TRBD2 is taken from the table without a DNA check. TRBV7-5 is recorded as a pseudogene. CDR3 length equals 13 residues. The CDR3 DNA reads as TGTGCCAGCAGCCTCGACCGGCGAGGGGAGCAGTTCTTC. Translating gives CASSLDRRGEQFF.

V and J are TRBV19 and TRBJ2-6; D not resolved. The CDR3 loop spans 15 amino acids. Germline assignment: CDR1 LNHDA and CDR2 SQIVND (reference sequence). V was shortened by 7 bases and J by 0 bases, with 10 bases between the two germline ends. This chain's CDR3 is CASKAESSGANVLTF. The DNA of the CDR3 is TGTGCCAGTAAGGCAGAAAGCTCTGGGGCCAACGTCCTGACTTTC.